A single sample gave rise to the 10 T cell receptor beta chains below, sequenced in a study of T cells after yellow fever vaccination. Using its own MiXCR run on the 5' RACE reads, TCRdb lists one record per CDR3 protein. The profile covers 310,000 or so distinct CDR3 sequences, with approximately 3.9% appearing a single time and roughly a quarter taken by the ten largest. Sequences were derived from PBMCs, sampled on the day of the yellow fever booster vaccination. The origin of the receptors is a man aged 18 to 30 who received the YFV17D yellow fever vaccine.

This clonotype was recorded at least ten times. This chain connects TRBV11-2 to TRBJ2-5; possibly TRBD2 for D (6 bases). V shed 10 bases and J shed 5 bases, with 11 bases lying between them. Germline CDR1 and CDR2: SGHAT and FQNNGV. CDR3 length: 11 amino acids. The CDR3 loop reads CAIRRGETQYF. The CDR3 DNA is TGTGCCATCCGGAGGGGCGAGACCCAGTACTTC.

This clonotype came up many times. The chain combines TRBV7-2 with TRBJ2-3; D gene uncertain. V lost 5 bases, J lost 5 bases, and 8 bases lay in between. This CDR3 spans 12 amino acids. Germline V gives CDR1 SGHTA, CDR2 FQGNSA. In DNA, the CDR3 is TGTGCCAGCAGCGTAACCTTAGATACGCAGTATTTT. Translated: CASSVTLDTQYF.

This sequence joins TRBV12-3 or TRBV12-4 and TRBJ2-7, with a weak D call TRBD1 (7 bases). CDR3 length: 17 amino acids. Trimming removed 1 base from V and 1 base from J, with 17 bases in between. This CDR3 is CASSLGSGGGDSYEQYF. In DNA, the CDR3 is TGTGCCAGCAGTTTAGGTTCAGGAGGGGGCGATTCCTACGAGCAGTACTTC.

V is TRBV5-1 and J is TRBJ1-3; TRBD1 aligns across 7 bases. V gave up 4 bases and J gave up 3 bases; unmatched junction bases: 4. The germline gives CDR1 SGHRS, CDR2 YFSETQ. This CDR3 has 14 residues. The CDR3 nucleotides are TGCGCCAGCAGCCCGGACAGGTTTGGAAACACCATATATTTT. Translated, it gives CASSPDRFGNTIYF.

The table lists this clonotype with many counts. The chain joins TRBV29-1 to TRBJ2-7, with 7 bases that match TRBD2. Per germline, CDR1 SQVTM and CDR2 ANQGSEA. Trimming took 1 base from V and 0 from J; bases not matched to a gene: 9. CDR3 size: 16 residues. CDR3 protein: CSVEAPGTTSSYEQYF. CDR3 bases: TGCAGCGTTGAAGCGCCTGGGACTACGAGCTCCTACGAGCAGTACTTC.

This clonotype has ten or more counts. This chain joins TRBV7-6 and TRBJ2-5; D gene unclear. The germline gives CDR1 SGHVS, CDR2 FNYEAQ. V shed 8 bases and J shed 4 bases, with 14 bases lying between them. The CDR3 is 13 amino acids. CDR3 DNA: TGTGCCAGCTGGTCCGGGTATGGAGAGACCCAGTACTTC. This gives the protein CASWSGYGETQYF.

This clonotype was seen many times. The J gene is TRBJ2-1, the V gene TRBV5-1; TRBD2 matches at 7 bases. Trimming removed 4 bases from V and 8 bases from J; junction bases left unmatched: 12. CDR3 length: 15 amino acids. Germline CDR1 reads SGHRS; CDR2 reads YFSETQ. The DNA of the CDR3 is TGCGCCAGCAGCCGAGGCGGGCCTCGGGGGGATGAGCAGTTCTTC. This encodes CASSRGGPRGDEQFF. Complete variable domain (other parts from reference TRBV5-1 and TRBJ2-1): KAGVTQTPRYLIKTRGQQVTLSCSPISGHRSVSWYQQTPGQGLQFLFEYFSETQRNKGNFPGRFSGRQFSNSRSEMNVSTLELGDSALYLCASSRGGPRGDEQFFGPGTRLTVL.

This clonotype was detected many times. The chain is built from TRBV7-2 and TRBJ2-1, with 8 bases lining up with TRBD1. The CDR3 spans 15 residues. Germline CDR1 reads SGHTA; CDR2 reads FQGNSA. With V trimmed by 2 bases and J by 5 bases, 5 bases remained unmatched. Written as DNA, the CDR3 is TGTGCCAGCAGCTTATGGACAGGGCTAGACAATGAGCAGTTCTTC. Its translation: CASSLWTGLDNEQFF.

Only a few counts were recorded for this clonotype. CDR3 coding DNA: TGTGCCAGCAGCTTCACCAGACAGGGGGGCCATGAGCAGTTCTTC. Amino acid sequence: CASSFTRQGGHEQFF. The rearrangement joins TRBV7-9 to TRBJ2-1; TRBD1 matches 9 bases. V lost 3 bases to trimming and J lost 8 bases; unmatched junction nucleotides: 8. The germline V gene encodes CDR1 SEHNR and CDR2 FQNEAQ (reference sequence). The length of the CDR3 is 15 residues. The entire variable domain, with the rest obtained from reference TRBV7-9 and TRBJ2-1, is as follows: DTGVSQNPRHKITKRGQNVTFRCDPISEHNRLYWYRQTLGQGPEFLTYFQNEAQLEKSRLLSDRFSAERPKGSFSTLEIQRTEQGDSAMYLCASSFTRQGGHEQFFGPGTRLTVL.

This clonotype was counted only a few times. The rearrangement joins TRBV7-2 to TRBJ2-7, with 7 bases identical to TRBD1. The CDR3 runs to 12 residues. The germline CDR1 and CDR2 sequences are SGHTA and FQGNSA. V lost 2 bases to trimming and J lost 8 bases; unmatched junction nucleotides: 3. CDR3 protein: CASSLMGQKQYV. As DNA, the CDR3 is TGTGCCAGCAGCTTAATGGGACAGAAGCAGTACGTC.